This T cell receptor (beta chain) emerged from a study of blood T cell repertoires in COVID-19. Study-wide context: Samples of COVID-19 (acute and convalescent) were obtained from the United States, Italy and Spain. PBMCs, B-cell-depleted T cells, or T cells were the source of the cDNA or gDNA that made up the material.

Per the original data handling: Scientists estimated how many nucleated cells there were by amplifying reference gene primers. Here immunoSEQ multiplex PCR was the method, and the copy in TCRdb shows in-frame clones only, minus some. V, J and clone size derive from that table, while D and trimming were established from the DNA sequence. This table holds over 40,000 clones, 85% to 90% found once. With 1 base removed from V and 11 bases from J, the gap between germline ends came to 28 bases. This CDR3 has 18 amino acids. Looked up from germline, CDR1 is LGHDT and CDR2 is YNNKEL (reference sequence). Sequencing was carried out using peripheral blood. This receptor was obtained from a man older than 75 with active COVID-19. This chain links TRBV3-1 (or the pseudogene TRBV3-2) with TRBJ2-3; tentatively, D is TRBD2 (5 bases). In DNA form, the CDR3 reads TGTGCCAGCAGCCAAGTGGGCCTAGCCCGGTTTTATGATAGGGAGCAGTATTTT. Amino acids: CASSQVGLARFYDREQYF.